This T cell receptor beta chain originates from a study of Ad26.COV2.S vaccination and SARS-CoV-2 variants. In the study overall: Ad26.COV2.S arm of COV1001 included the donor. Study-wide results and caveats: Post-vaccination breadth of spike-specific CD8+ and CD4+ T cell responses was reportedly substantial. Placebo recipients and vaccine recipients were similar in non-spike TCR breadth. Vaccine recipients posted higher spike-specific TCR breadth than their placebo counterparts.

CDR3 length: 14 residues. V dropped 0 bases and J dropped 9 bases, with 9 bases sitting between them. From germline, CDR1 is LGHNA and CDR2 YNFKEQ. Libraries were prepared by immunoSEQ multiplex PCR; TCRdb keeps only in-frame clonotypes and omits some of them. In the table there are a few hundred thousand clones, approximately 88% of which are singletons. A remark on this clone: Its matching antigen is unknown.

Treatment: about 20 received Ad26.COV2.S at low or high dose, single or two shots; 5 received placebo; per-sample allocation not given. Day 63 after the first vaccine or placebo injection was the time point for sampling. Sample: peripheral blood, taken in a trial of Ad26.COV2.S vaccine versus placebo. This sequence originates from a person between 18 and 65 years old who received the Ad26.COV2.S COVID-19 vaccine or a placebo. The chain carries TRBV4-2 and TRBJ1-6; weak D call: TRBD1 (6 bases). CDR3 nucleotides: TGTGCCAGCAGCCAAGAACAGGGTGCTTCACCCCTCCACTTT. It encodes CASSQEQGASPLHF.